This record concerns one T cell receptor beta chain sequence. What it recognizes is unknown. The table came from immunoSEQ multiplex PCR; TCRdb's copy has only in-frame clones and leaves some out. The data hold about 75,000 clones, with more than 70% observed a single time. The sample is drawn from a study of T cell responses to AZD1222 COVID-19 vaccine. V lost 1 base, J lost 6 bases, and 10 bases stayed unmatched. The length of the CDR3 is 16 residues. CDR1 SQVTM and CDR2 ANQGSEA come from the germline V gene. Whole-study results and caveats: Dominant at 160-218 and 743-854, vaccine-associated CD4 TCRs also spanned spike. Clonal diversity was possibly underestimated, and the donors were mostly white British, with more females. Among spike-specific TCRs, nearly half reportedly target unmutated variant regions.

Source: peripheral blood, taken 28 days after the second dose of the MenACWY control vaccine. This chain joins TRBV29-1 and TRBJ2-3; 10 positions match TRBD2. This TCR derives from an adult who received the MenACWY meningococcal vaccine as a control. DNA of the CDR3: TGCAGCGTTGAAGGGGTTGGAGCGGGGGGGCCGGATACGCAGTATTTT. Translated: CSVEGVGAGGPDTQYF.